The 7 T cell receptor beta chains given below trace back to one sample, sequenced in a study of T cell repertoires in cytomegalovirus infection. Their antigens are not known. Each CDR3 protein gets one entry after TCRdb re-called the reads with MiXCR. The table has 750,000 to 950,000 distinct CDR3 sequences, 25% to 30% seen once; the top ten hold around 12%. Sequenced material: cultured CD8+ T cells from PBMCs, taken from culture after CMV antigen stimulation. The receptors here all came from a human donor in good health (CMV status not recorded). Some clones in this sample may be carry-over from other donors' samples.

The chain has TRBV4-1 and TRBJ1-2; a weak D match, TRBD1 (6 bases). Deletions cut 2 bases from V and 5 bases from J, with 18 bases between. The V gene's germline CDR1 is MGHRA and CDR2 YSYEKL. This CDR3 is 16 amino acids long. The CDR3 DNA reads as TGCGCCAGCAGCCAAATGACAGGAGAGGCAGGGTATGGCTACACCTTC. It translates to CASSQMTGEAGYGYTF.

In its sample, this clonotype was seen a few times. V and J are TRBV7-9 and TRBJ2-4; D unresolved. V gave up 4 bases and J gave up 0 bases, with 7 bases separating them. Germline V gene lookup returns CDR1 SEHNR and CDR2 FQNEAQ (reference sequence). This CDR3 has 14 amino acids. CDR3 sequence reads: CASSSIVAKNIQYF. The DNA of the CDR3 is TGTGCCAGCAGCTCCATAGTAGCCAAAAACATTCAGTACTTC.

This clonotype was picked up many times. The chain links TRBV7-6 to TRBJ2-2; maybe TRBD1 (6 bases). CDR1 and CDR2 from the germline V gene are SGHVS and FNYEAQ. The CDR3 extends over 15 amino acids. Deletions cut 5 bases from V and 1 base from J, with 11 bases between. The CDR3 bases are TGTGCCAGCAGCACCTCGGACAGGAACACCGGGGAGCTGTTTTTT. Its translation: CASSTSDRNTGELFF.

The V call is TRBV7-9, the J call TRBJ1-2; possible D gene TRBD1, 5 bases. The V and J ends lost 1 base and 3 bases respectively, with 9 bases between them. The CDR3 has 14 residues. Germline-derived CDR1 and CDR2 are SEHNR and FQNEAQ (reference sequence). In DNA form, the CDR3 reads TGTGCCAGCAGCTTAGGGGACTCCCACTATGGCTACACCTTC. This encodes CASSLGDSHYGYTF.

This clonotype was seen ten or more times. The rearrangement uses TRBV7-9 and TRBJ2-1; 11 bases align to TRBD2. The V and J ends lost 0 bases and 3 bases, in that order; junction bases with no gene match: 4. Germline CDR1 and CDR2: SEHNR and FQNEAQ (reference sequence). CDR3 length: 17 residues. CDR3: CASSLARGLADYNEQFF. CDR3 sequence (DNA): TGTGCCAGCAGCTTAGCAAGGGGACTAGCGGACTACAATGAGCAGTTCTTC. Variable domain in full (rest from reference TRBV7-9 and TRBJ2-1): DTGVSQNPRHKITKRGQNVTFRCDPISEHNRLYWYRQTLGQGPEFLTYFQNEAQLEKSRLLSDRFSAERPKGSFSTLEIQRTEQGDSAMYLCASSLARGLADYNEQFFGPGTRLTVL.

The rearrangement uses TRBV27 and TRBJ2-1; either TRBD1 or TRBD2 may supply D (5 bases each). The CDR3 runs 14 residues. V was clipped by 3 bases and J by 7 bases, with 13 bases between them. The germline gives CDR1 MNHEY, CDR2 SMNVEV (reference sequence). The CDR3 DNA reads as TGTGCCAGCAGTTTTTCGAGGGGTCCTAATGAGCAGTTCTTC. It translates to CASSFSRGPNEQFF.

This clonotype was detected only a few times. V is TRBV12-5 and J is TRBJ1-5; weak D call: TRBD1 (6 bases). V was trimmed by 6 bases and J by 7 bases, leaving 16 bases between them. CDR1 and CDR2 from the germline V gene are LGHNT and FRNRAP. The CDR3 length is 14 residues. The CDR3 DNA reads TGTGCTAGTGGCGAAGGGGGGGGACGACAGCCCCAGCATTTT. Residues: CASGEGGGRQPQHF. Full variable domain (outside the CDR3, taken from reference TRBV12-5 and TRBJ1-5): DARVTQTPRHKVTEMGQEVTMRCQPILGHNTVFWYRQTMMQGLELLAYFRNRAPLDDSGMPKDRFSAEMPDATLATLKIQPSEPRDSAVYFCASGEGGGRQPQHFGDGTRLSIL.